These T cell receptor beta chains were read from a single sample in a study of graft-versus-host responses after intestinal transplantation. Antigen specificity for these receptors is unknown. Assay: immunoSEQ multiplex PCR; the TCRdb copy retains only in-frame clones and omits some. The sample consists of 20,000 to 25,000 clones, around 80% of them appearing once. The sample here was unstimulated CD8+ T cells sorted from spleen or lymph node cells, taken before transplant. These receptors were taken from a human donor who was the organ donor for an intestinal transplant. Both conserved end residues are part of each CDR3.

TRBJ2-4 TRBV2 CASSVAGDENIQYF
TRBJ2-3 TRBV27 CASSLTSGSGDTQYF
. TRBV19 CASSTLPNEQYF
TRBJ1-1 TRBV19 CASSINTEAFF
TRBJ2-7 TRBV5-6 CASSPWGGEQYF
TRBJ2-1 TRBV19 CASSIAPAGGEQFF
TRBJ2-1 TRBV7-9 CASSLFLSGRARGDEQFF
TRBJ1-5 TRBV6-6 CASSLNRNQPQHF
TRBJ2-7 TRBV7-2 CASSPSGLASYEQYF
TRBJ2-2 TRBV7-2 CASSLPKRGVTGELFF
TRBJ2-3 TRBV19 CASSIGSSEYRPDTQYF
TRBJ2-3 TRBV5-4 CASGAGTRDTQYF
TRBJ2-1 TRBV13 CASSSQREGTNEQFF